The 10 T cell receptor beta chains below all came from one sample that was sequenced in a study of cytomegalovirus exposure and HLA in healthy donors. 13 Jbeta primers and 60 Vbeta primers were used for the PCR. Only in-frame clones appear in the TCRdb table, and some are missing; sequencing was by immunoSEQ multiplex PCR. This table has roughly 150,000 clones, roughly three quarters appearing once. The sequenced material came from PBMCs. Receptors were obtained from a man aged 30-40 years in good health and CMV-seronegative.

The J gene is TRBJ1-5, the V gene TRBV28; D might be TRBD1 (6 bases). V gave up 7 bases and J gave up 2 bases, with 18 bases separating them. The CDR3 is 16 residues long. Germline V gene data show CDR1 as MDHEN and CDR2 as SYDVKM. The CDR3 region has the DNA TGTGCCAGCACCTCGGGGTGGGGGCGAGGCAATCAGCCCCAGCATTTT. This codes for CASTSGWGRGNQPQHF.

The chain uses TRBV25-1 and TRBJ2-5; 8 bases line up with TRBD1. Germline assignment: CDR1 MGHDK and CDR2 SYGVNS. This CDR3 comprises 14 residues. Unmatched junction bases numbered 3, after V lost 2 bases and J lost 4 bases. CDR3 protein: CASSEQGASETQYF. CDR3 sequence (DNA): TGTGCCAGCAGTGAACAGGGGGCATCAGAGACCCAGTACTTC.

The rearrangement links TRBV27 to TRBJ1-6, with a weak D call TRBD1 (5 bases). Germline values: CDR1 MNHEY, CDR2 SMNVEV (reference sequence). CDR3 length: 15 residues. V dropped 3 bases and J dropped 2 bases, with 8 bases sitting between them. Here the CDR3 DNA reads TGTGCCAGCAGTTTCCGGGGGACCTATAATTCACCCCTCCACTTT. It specifies CASSFRGTYNSPLHF.

The chain employs TRBV7-2 and TRBJ2-1, with 12 bases fitting TRBD2. Germline-derived CDR1 and CDR2 are SGHTA and FQGNSA. V shed 7 bases and J 7 bases; nucleotides not matched to a gene: 8. The CDR3 totals 15 residues. CDR3 coding DNA: TGTGCCAGCACTAGCGGGAGGGCCCGGGGTAATGAGCAGTTCTTC. It is translated as CASTSGRARGNEQFF.

The CDR3 protein is CASSLRQGGPGELFF. DNA for the CDR3: TGTGCCAGCAGTCTCCGACAGGGGGGACCCGGGGAGCTGTTTTTT. The J gene is TRBJ2-2, the V gene TRBV6-1, with 9 bases lining up with TRBD1. Unmatched junction bases numbered 7, after V lost 5 bases and J lost 6 bases. The CDR3 totals 15 residues. The V gene's germline CDR1 is MNHNS and CDR2 SASEGT.

This clone was seen once. The rearrangement joins TRBV27 to TRBJ2-7; 10 nucleotides agree with TRBD2. This CDR3 region has 18 residues. With V trimmed by 1 base and J by 1 base, 10 bases remained unmatched. The germline gives CDR1 MNHEY, CDR2 SMNVEV (reference sequence). The chain's CDR3 is CASSLWAPSAGGSYEQYF. CDR3 in DNA: TGTGCCAGCAGTTTATGGGCCCCCTCAGCGGGAGGGTCCTACGAGCAGTACTTC.

This chain links TRBV19 with TRBJ2-5, with TRBD1 matching 8 bases. With V trimmed by 8 bases and J by 5 bases, 4 bases remained unmatched. In germline, CDR1 is LNHDA, CDR2 SQIVND (reference sequence). This CDR3 has 12 amino acids. CDR3 sequence reads: CASVGQGETQYF. CDR3 nucleotides: TGTGCCAGTGTTGGACAGGGCGAGACCCAGTACTTC.

This clone was counted only a few times. CDR3 residues: CASSLRQGYGYTF. The DNA for the CDR3 is TGTGCCAGCAGCTTAAGACAGGGCTATGGCTACACCTTC. V is TRBV7-9 and J is TRBJ1-2; 7 bases are shared with TRBD1. The CDR3 covers 13 residues. The germline V gene has CDR1 SEHNR and CDR2 FQNEAQ (reference sequence). V lost 2 bases to trimming and J lost 4 bases; unmatched junction nucleotides: 1.

The rearrangement links TRBV5-8 to TRBJ2-1, with D possibly matching TRBD2 (5 bases). The germline CDR1 and CDR2 sequences are SGHTS and YDEGEE. CDR3 length: 14 residues. V dropped 7 bases and J dropped 2 bases, with 13 bases sitting between them. CDR3 in amino acids: CASEGSLPYNEQFF. CDR3 sequence (DNA): TGTGCCAGCGAGGGTAGTCTCCCCTACAATGAGCAGTTCTTC.

J is TRBJ1-5 and V is TRBV6-5, with TRBD1 identical over 10 bases. The CDR3 covers 14 residues. Per the germline V gene, CDR1 is MNHEY and CDR2 is SVGAGI. V was clipped by 5 bases and J by 5 bases; unmatched bases: 3. In DNA, the CDR3 is TGTGCCAGCAGTAGACAGGGGGCCTATCAGCCCCAGCATTTT. It specifies CASSRQGAYQPQHF.